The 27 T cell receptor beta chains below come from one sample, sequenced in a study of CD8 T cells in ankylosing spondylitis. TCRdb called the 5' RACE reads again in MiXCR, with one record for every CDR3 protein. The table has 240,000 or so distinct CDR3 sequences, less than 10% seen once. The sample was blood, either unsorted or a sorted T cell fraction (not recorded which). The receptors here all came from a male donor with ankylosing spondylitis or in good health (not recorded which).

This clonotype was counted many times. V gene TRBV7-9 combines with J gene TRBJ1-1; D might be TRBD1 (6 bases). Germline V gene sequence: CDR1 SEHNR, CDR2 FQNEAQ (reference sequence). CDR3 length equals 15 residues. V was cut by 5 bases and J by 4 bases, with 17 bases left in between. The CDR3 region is CASSPLGGGITEAFF. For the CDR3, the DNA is TGTGCCAGCAGCCCTCTCGGGGGCGGTATCACTGAAGCTTTCTTT.

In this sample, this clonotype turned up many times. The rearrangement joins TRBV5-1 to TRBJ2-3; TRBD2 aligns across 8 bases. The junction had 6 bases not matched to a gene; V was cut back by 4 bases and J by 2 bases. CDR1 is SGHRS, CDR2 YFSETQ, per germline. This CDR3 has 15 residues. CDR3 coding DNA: TGCGCCAGCAGCGGGGGTAGCGGGACCACAGATACGCAGTATTTT. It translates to CASSGGSGTTDTQYF.

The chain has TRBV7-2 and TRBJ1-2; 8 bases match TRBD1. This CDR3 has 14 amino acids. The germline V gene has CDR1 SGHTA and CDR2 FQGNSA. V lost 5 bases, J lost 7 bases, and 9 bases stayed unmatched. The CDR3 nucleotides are TGTGCCAGCAGCCCTACAGACAGGGGAAGTGGCTACACCTTC. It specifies CASSPTDRGSGYTF.

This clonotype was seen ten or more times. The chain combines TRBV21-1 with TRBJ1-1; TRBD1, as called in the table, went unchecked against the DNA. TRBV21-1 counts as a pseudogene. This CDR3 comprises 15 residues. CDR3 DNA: TGTGCCAGCAGCATGGGCGGGGTGGGGAACACTGAAGCTTTCTTT. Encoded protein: CASSMGGVGNTEAFF.

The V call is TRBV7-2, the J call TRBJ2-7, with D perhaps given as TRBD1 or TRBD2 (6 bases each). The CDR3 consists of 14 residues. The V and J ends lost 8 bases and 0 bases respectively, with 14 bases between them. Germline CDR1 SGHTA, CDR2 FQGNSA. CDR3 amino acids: CASGGQMSSYEQYF. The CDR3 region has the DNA TGTGCCAGCGGGGGGCAAATGAGCTCCTACGAGCAGTACTTC.

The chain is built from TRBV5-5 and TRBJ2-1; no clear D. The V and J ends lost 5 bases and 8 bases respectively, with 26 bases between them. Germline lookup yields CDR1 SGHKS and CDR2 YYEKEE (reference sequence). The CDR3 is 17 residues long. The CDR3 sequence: CASSLSSETLLVDEQFF. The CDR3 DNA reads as TGTGCCAGCAGTCTCTCCTCCGAGACTCTTCTTGTCGATGAGCAGTTCTTC. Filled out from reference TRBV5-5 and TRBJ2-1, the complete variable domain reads DAGVTQSPTHLIKTRGQQVTLRCSPISGHKSVSWYQQVLGQGPQFIFQYYEKEERGRGNFPDRFSARQFPNYSSELNVNALLLGDSALYLCASSLSSETLLVDEQFFGPGTRLTVL.

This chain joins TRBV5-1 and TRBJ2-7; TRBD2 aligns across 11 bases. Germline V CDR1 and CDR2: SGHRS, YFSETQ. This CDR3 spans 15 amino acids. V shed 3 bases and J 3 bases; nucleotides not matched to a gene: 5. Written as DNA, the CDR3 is TGCGCCAGCAGCTACACTAGCGGGAGAAGCTACGAGCAGTACTTC. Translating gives CASSYTSGRSYEQYF.

CDR3 sequence: CSTRVPRGYTF. The CDR3 region has the DNA TGCAGTACCCGGGTCCCTCGGGGCTACACCTTC. V and J are TRBV20-1 and TRBJ1-2; no clear D gene. Germline lookup yields CDR1 DFQATT and CDR2 SNEGSKA (reference sequence). The CDR3 runs 11 residues. The germline V and J ends were trimmed by 8 bases and 8 bases, with 15 bases remaining between them.

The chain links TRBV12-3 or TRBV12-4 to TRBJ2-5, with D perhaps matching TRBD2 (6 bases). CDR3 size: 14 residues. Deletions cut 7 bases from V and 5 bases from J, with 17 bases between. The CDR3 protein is CASMFSREAETQYF. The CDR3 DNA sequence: TGTGCCAGCATGTTCTCTAGGGAGGCGGAGACCCAGTACTTC.

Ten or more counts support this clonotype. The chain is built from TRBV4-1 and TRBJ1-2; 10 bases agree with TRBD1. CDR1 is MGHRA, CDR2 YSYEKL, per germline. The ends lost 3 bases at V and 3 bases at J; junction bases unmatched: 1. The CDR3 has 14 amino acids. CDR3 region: CASSQGTGDYGYTF. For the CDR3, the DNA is TGCGCCAGCAGCCAGGGGACAGGGGACTATGGCTACACCTTC.

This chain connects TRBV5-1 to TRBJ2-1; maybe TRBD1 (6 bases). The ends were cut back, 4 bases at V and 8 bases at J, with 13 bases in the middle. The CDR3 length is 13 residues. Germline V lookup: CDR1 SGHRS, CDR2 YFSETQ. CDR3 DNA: TGCGCCAGCAGCGTAAACAGGGCTGATGAGCAGTTCTTC. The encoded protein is CASSVNRADEQFF.

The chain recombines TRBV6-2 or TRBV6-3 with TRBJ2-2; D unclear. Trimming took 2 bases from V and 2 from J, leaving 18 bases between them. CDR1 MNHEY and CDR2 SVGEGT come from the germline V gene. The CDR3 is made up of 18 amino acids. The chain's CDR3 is CASSYNRAPATNTGELFF. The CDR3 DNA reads TGTGCCAGCAGTTACAATCGGGCTCCCGCTACTAACACCGGGGAGCTGTTTTTT.

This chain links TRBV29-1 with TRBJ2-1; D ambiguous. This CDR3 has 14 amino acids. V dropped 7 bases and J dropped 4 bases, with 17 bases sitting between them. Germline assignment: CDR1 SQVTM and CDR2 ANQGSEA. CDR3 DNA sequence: TGCAGCGGGCGCTATCTAATAGGATACAATGAGCAGTTCTTC. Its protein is CSGRYLIGYNEQFF.

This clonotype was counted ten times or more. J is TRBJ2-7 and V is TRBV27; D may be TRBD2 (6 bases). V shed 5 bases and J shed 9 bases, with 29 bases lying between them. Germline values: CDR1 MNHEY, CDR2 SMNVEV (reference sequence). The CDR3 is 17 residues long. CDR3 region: CASSPTLSAGRLFGQYF. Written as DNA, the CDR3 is TGTGCCAGCAGTCCAACCCTCTCGGCGGGACGCCTCTTCGGGCAGTACTTC.

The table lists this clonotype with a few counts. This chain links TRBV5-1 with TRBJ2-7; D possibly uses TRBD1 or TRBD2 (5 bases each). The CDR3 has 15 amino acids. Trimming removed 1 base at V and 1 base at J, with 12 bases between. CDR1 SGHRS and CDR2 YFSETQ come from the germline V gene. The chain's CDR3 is CASSLPPGRSYEQYF. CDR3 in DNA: TGCGCCAGCAGCTTGCCACCGGGACGGTCCTACGAGCAGTACTTC.

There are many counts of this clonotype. The CDR3 loop reads CSATLQDTQYF. The CDR3 DNA follows: TGCAGTGCTACTCTGCAAGATACGCAGTATTTT. The chain uses TRBV20-1 and TRBJ2-3, with unresolved D. The CDR3 totals 11 residues. In germline, CDR1 is DFQATT, CDR2 SNEGSKA (reference sequence). The V gene lost 4 bases and the J gene lost 5 bases, with 7 bases spanning the gap.

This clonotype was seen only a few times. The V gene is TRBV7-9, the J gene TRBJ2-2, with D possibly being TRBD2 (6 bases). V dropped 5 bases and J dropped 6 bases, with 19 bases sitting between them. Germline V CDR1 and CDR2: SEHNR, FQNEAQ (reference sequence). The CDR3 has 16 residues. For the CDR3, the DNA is TGTGCCAGCAGCCCGACTTTGCGGGATAGTTCCGGGGAGCTGTTTTTT. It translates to CASSPTLRDSSGELFF.

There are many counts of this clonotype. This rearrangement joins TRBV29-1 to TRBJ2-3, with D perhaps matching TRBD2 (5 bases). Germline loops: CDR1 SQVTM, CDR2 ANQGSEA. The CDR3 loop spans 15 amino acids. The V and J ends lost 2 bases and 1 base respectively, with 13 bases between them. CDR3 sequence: CSVESLAGRTDTQYF. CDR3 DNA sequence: TGCAGCGTTGAAAGTTTGGCGGGTCGCACAGATACGCAGTATTTT.

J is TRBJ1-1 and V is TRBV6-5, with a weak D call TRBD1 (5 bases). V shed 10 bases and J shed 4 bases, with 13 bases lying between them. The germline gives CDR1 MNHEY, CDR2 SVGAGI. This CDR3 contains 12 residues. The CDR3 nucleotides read TGTGCCACCAGCGGGGGACCCACTGAAGCTTTCTTT. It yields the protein CATSGGPTEAFF.

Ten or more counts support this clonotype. The CDR3 is CASSLDKLGTYNEQFF. The CDR3, as DNA: TGTGCCAGCAGCTTAGATAAGCTGGGGACCTACAATGAGCAGTTCTTC. The chain couples TRBV7-9 to TRBJ2-1; D remains unclear. Germline V gene data show CDR1 as SEHNR and CDR2 as FQNEAQ (reference sequence). V was shortened by 1 base and J by 2 bases, with 12 bases between the two germline ends. The CDR3 consists of 16 residues.

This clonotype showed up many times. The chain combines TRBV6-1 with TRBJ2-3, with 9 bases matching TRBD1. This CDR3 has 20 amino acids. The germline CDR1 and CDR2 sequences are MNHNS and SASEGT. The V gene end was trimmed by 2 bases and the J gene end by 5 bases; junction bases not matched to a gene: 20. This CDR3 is CASSESNKRTRDRVKDTQYF. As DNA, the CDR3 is TGTGCCAGCAGTGAATCAAACAAACGGACCCGGGACAGGGTTAAAGATACGCAGTATTTT.

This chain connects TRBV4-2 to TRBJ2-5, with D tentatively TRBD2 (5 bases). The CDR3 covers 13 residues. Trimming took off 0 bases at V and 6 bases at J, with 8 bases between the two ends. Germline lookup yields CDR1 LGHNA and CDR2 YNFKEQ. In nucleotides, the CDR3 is TGTGCCAGCAGCCAAGACGGCGGGCAGACCCAGTACTTC. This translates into CASSQDGGQTQYF.

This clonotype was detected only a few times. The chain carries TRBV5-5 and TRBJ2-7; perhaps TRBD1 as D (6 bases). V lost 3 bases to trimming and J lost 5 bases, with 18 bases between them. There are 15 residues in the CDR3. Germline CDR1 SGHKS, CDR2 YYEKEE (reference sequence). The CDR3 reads CASSWGHGKVHEQYF. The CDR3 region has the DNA TGTGCCAGCAGCTGGGGACACGGGAAGGTCCACGAGCAGTACTTC.

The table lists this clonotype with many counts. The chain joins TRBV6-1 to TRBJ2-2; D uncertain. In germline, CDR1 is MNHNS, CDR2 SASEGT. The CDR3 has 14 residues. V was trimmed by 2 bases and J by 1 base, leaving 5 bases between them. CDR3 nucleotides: TGTGCCAGCAGTGAAATAGGGAACACCGGGGAGCTGTTTTTT. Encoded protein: CASSEIGNTGELFF.

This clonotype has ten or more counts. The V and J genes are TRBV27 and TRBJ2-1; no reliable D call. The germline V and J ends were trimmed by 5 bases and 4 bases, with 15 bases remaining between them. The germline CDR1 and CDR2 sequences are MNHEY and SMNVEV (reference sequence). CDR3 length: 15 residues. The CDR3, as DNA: TGTGCCAGCAGTACCAGACTCGGACCTTACAATGAGCAGTTCTTC. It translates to CASSTRLGPYNEQFF.

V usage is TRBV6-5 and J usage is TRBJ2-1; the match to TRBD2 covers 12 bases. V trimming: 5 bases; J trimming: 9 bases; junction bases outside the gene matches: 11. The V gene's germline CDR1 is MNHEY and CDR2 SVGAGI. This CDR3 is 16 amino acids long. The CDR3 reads CASSPRLAGERGEQFF. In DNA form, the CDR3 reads TGTGCCAGCAGTCCTCGACTAGCGGGAGAGCGTGGTGAGCAGTTCTTC.

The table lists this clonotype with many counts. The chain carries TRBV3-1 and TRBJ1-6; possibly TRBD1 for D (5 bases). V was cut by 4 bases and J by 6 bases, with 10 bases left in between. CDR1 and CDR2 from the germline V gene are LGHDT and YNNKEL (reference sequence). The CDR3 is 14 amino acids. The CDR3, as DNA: TGTGCCAGCAGCCCGGAGGGGTCTAATTCACCCCTCCACTTT. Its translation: CASSPEGSNSPLHF.